This TCR beta chain was identified in a study of OX40 agonist ivuxolimab in advanced cancers. For the wider study: Ivuxolimab was a fully human IgG2 agonistic monoclonal antibody targeting the costimulatory receptor OX40 (CD134). Intravenous ivuxolimab was administered to patients every 2 weeks at six dose levels: 0.01, 0.1, 0.3, 1.5, 3 and 10 mg/kg. Among the roughly 52 dose-escalation patients, around 20 had hepatocellular carcinoma, roughly 15 melanoma, 9 renal cell carcinoma and 9 head and neck cancer. In the dose-escalation cohort, roughly 82% of patients were male, and the mean age was around 60 years with a range of roughly 23 to 79. Prior anti-PD-1, anti-PD-L1 or anti-CTLA-4 therapy was permitted, and 30% to 50% of dose-escalation patients had received checkpoint inhibitors. Partial responses occurred in three dose-escalation patients: two with cutaneous melanoma and one with hepatocellular carcinoma. Peripheral TCRbeta sequencing aimed to test whether ivuxolimab altered TCR sequence diversity and caused clonal T-cell expansion. The paper describes the monotherapy dose-escalation part (N of about 52 patients) of the phase I trial of ivuxolimab.

Genomic DNA was extracted from sorted cells for sequencing of the TCRbeta CDR3 region. TCRbeta CDR3 regions were sequenced using the immunoSEQ Assay. TCRdb limited this immuneACCESS table to in-frame rearrangements with V and J called. A share of clones is missing; checked studies link under half to unresolved V genes, and the rest is unexplained. A total of over 50,000 clones appear in this sample, about nine tenths of them only once. The biggest ten clones account for 1.9% of the sample. The germline V gene provides CDR1 SNHLY and CDR2 FYNNEI. Its CDR3 holds 15 amino acids, cysteine through phenylalanine. Only the CDR3 part of the read is kept: 45 bases, read in frame from the first base. Relative to germline, V is 7 bases shorter and J is 0 bases shorter, with 15 bases between their ends. Patients with a history of autoimmune disease or receiving systemic immunosuppression were excluded from the trial. Peripheral blood for TCR sequencing was collected from all dose cohorts at baseline, on cycle 4 day 1, and on cycle 7 day 1. Samples were obtained from an open-label, multicenter, first-in-human phase I dose-escalation trial of ivuxolimab. Adults with locally advanced or metastatic melanoma, renal cell, hepatocellular, or head and neck squamous cell carcinoma were enrolled in the trial. Before TCR sequencing, CD4+ T cells and CD8+ T cells from peripheral blood were sorted into separate populations.

About this clone itself: Its antigen target is currently unknown. No much larger clone is present one base from it, and per-base qualities are unavailable.

What the study reported, not specific to this receptor: Antigen specificity was not determined for the clonally expanded peripheral T cells. In partial responders in the 0.1-3.0 mg/kg groups, normalized peripheral clonal expansion was found to be among the lowest, especially among CD8+ T cells. After ivuxolimab, CD8+ T cells had more expanded clones than CD4+ T cells on average. Low levels of normalized T-cell clonal expansion were also seen in some patients who did not respond. Clonal expansion of both CD4+ and CD8+ blood T cells was observed from baseline to week 6 at doses 0.1 to 3.0 mg/kg.

This clonotype originated in an adult with an advanced solid tumor such as melanoma, head and neck, liver or kidney cancer. This chain joins TRBV2 to TRBJ1-2; perhaps TRBD1 is the D gene, with 5 bases matching. Sample: CD4+ or CD8+ T cells sorted from blood, taken in a trial of the OX40 agonist ivuxolimab. The CDR3 is CASNGGAGANYGYTF. In nucleotide form, the sequence is TGTGCCAGCAACGGAGGGGCAGGAGCTAACTATGGCTACACCTTC.